This entry lists 3 T cell receptor beta chains sequenced from one sample in a study of blood T cells in healthy people across ages. The authors ran a second PCR of roughly 6 to 12 cycles using a sample-barcoded 5' primer and a J-beta primer mix. TCRdb processed the 5' RACE reads anew with MiXCR; each CDR3 protein has one entry. The profile shows roughly 1,800,000 distinct CDR3 sequences, around 50% of them singletons. Input material: blood. The source is a woman between 35 and 50 years old in good health.

This rearrangement joins TRBV6-2 or TRBV6-3 to TRBJ2-2, with D unclear. Germline values: CDR1 MNHEY, CDR2 SVGEGT. Trimming pared 10 bases from V and 4 bases from J, leaving 19 bases between. The CDR3 is 15 residues long. In DNA, the CDR3 is TGTGCCACCTCTCGGGCGGCGTCGAGCACCGGGGAGCTGTTTTTT. It specifies CATSRAASSTGELFF.

A few counts support this clonotype. This rearrangement joins TRBV6-1 to TRBJ2-7; maybe TRBD1 (6 bases). The CDR3 length is 12 residues. Germline values: CDR1 MNHNS, CDR2 SASEGT. V shed 5 bases and J shed 6 bases, with 11 bases lying between them. The CDR3 loop reads CASSTGLGEQYF. As DNA, the CDR3 is TGTGCCAGCAGTACAGGGTTGGGCGAGCAGTACTTC.

This chain joins TRBV4-1 and TRBJ1-2; D gene ambiguous. The V end lost 1 base, the J end lost 3 bases, and 12 bases lay between the germline ends. The CDR3 spans 15 residues. In germline, CDR1 is MGHRA, CDR2 YSYEKL. CDR3 nucleotides: TGCGCCAGCAGCCAAGGCCCAGGACCGTACTATGGCTACACCTTC. It codes for CASSQGPGPYYGYTF.